A single sample gave rise to the 6 T cell receptor beta chains below, sequenced in a study of Graves' ophthalmopathy and Graves' hyperthyroidism. Scientists amplified the TCR beta CDR3 regions from RNA transcripts. RT-PCR was first run with HTBI primers, then multiplex PCR in a second round. TCRdb fed the multiplex PCR reads into MiXCR, producing one record per CDR3 protein. The table shows hundreds of thousands of distinct CDR3 sequences, with roughly 20% occurring only once. Source material: peripheral blood. These receptors all come from a woman younger than 30 with stable Graves' hyperthyroidism. Some clones in this sample may be carry-over from other donors' samples.

The gene calls are TRBV5-1 and TRBJ2-5, with D perhaps TRBD1 or TRBD2 (5 bases each). Germline CDR1 and CDR2: SGHRS and YFSETQ. The CDR3 has 15 residues. Trimming removed 5 bases at V and 4 bases at J, with 18 bases between. CDR3 nucleotide sequence: TGCGCCAGCAGAAGATCGGGGCAGAGCGGAGAGACCCAGTACTTC. Protein: CASRRSGQSGETQYF. Complete variable domain (other parts from reference TRBV5-1 and TRBJ2-5): KAGVTQTPRYLIKTRGQQVTLSCSPISGHRSVSWYQQTPGQGLQFLFEYFSETQRNKGNFPGRFSGRQFSNSRSEMNVSTLELGDSALYLCASRRSGQSGETQYFGPGTRLLVL.

This clonotype was seen repeatedly, ten times or more. The rearrangement uses TRBV5-1 and TRBJ1-1; maybe TRBD1 (5 bases). The CDR3 is 14 amino acids. The germline V gene encodes CDR1 SGHRS and CDR2 YFSETQ. Trimming pared 4 bases from V and 1 base from J, leaving 11 bases between. The CDR3 sequence: CASSVTEKNTEAFF. The DNA of the CDR3 is TGCGCCAGCAGCGTGACAGAGAAGAACACTGAAGCTTTCTTT.

This clonotype was observed at least ten times. This chain connects TRBV4-1 to TRBJ2-5, with 9 bases aligning to TRBD2. In germline, CDR1 is MGHRA, CDR2 YSYEKL. This CDR3 has 18 amino acids. V was pared by 0 bases and J by 5 bases, with 13 bases of the junction left unmatched. CDR3 in amino acids: CASSQDTSGGGARETQYF. In nucleotides, the CDR3 is TGCGCCAGCAGCCAAGATACATCGGGCGGGGGGGCCCGGGAGACCCAGTACTTC.

The sample holds many counts of this clonotype. The chain carries TRBV20-1 and TRBJ2-2, with 10 bases matching TRBD1. This CDR3 region has 16 residues. CDR1 and CDR2 (germline): DFQATT, SNEGSKA (reference sequence). Trimming at V came to 3 bases and at J to 4 bases, leaving 8 bases not matched to a gene. The CDR3 loop is CSASKRQGASTGELFF. The CDR3, as DNA: TGCAGTGCTAGCAAGAGACAGGGGGCAAGCACCGGGGAGCTGTTTTTT.

Ten or more counts support this clonotype. The chain carries TRBV11-2 and TRBJ2-7; D might be TRBD1 (6 bases). V was pared by 3 bases and J by 6 bases, with 18 bases between. The germline V gene has CDR1 SGHAT and CDR2 FQNNGV. The CDR3 sequence is 15 residues long. CDR3: CASSFPARDTIEQYF. The DNA of the CDR3 is TGTGCCAGCAGCTTTCCCGCTCGGGACACCATCGAGCAGTACTTC.

This clonotype was detected many times. This sequence joins TRBV29-1 and TRBJ2-7; TRBD1 matches at 8 bases. Germline CDR1 and CDR2: SQVTM and ANQGSEA. The CDR3 is made up of 13 amino acids. Germline trimming cut 3 bases from V and 2 bases from J; bases unmatched to any gene: 3. The CDR3 protein is CSVEGGQAYEQYF. The CDR3 nucleotides read TGCAGCGTTGAGGGGGGACAGGCCTACGAGCAGTACTTC.